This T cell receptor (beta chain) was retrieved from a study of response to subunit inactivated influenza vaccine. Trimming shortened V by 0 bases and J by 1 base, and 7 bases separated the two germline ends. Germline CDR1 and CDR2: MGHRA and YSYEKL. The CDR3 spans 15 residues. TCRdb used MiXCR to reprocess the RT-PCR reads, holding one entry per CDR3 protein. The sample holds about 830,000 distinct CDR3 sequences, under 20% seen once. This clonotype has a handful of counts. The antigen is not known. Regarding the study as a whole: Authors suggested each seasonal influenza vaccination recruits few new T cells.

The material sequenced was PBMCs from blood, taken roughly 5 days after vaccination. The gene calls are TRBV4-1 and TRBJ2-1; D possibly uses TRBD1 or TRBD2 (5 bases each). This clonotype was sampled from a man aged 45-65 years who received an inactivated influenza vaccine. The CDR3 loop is CASSQDWGSYNEQFF. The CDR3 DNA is TGCGCCAGCAGCCAAGATTGGGGGTCCTACAATGAGCAGTTCTTC.